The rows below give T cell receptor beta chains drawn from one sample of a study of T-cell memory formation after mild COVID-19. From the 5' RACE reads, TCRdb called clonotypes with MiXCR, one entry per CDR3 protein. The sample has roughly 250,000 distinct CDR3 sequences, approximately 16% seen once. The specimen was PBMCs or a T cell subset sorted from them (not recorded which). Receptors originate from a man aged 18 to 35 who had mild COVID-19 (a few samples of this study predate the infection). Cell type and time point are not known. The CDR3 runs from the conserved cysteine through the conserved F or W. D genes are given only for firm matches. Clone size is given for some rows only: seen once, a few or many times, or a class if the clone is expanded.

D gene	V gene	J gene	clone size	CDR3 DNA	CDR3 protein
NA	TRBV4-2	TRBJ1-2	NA	TGTGCCAGCAGCCAAGACACGGGGAGTCCGTATGGCTACACCTTC	CASSQDTGSPYGYTF
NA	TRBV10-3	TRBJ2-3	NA	TGTGCCATCAGTGAGTCAAACACCGGGACCCGGGGAGATACGCAGTATTTT	CAISESNTGTRGDTQYF
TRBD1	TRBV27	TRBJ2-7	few	TGTGCCAGCAGTCTGACGGGGACAGCGAGCTACGAGCAGTACTTC	CASSLTGTASYEQYF
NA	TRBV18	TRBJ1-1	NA	TGTGCCAGCTCACTCTATAGCGGGGCCGACGAAGCTTTCTTT	CASSLYSGADEAFF
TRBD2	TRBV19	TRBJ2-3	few	TGTGCCAGTAGTACTGTGACTAGCGGCGCAGATACGCAGTATTTT	CASSTVTSGADTQYF
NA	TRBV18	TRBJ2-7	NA	TGTGCCAGCTCACCGGGGAGGGGGTCCTACGAGCAGTACTTC	CASSPGRGSYEQYF
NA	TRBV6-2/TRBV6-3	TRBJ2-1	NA	TGTGCCAGCAGTTACCCCCAGGACGCCGGTCGGTTCTTC	CASSYPQDAGRFF
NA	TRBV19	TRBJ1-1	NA	TGTGCCAGTAAAGCGGGGGCGTACACTGAAGCTTTCTTT	CASKAGAYTEAFF
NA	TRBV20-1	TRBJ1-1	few	TGCAGTGCTAGAGTGGAGGGGGAAAGTACTGAAGCTTTCTTT	CSARVEGESTEAFF
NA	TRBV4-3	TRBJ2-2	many	TGCGCCAGCAGCCAGACCGTGGGACCCGTTGGAACCGGGGAGCTGTTTTTT	CASSQTVGPVGTGELFF
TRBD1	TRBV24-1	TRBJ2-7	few	TGTGCCACCGGGCCCCGGGACAGGGTTTCCGAGCAGTACTTC	CATGPRDRVSEQYF
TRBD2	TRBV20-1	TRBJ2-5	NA	TGCAGTGCCCCTAGATCCCCAGCGGGGCCGCAAGAGACCCAGTACTTC	CSAPRSPAGPQETQYF
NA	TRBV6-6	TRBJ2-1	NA	TGTGCCAGCAGTTACCTTGGTACATACAATGAGCAGTTCTTC	CASSYLGTYNEQFF
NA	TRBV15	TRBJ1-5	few	TGTGCCACCAGCAGAGATTTCGACAGACCTTCCCAGCCCCAGCATTTT	CATSRDFDRPSQPQHF